These 7 T cell receptor gamma chains originate from one sample sequenced in a study of Vδ1+ human thymocytes. RNA was extracted from the cells and then reverse transcribed. Multiplex PCR used pooled V-gene forward primers and a constant-region reverse primer to amplify CDR3s. TCRdb redid clone calling on the multiplex PCR reads using CATT. In the table there are more than 8,000 gamma-chain clones, around 54% of which are singletons. Their specific antigens are unknown. Study results and limitations: Thymic TRG and TRD repertoires appeared highly polyclonal.

Sequenced sample: Vdelta1+ gamma-delta thymocytes from the thymus. The subset is: FACS-sorted CD3+ TCRalphabeta- TCRVdelta1+ TCRVdelta2- thymocytes. These receptors were taken from a girl less than two years old who had congenital heart surgery.

J is TRGJ1 or TRGJ2 and V is TRGV9. TCRdb is silent on the J gene; assignment here came from matching the DNA to germline. In germline, CDR1 is GITISATS, CDR2 ISYDGTV (reference sequence). The trim removed 3 bases at V and 4 bases at J, leaving 6 bases unmatched. The CDR3 runs 13 residues. CDR3 sequence (DNA): TGTGCCTTGTGGGAGTGGGAATATTATAAGAAACTCTTT. Translation: CALWEWEYYKKLF.

Of note for this clone: Germline is not matched at one junction end, which may reflect a read error. V usage is TRGV8 and J usage is TRGJP2. TCRdb lists no J gene, so it was determined here by aligning the DNA to germline. The CDR3 runs to 17 residues. Germline V gene sequence: CDR1 VENAVY, CDR2 YDSYNSRV. DNA of the CDR3: TGTGCCACCTGGGATAGGCGCCCAGGGAGTAGTGACTGGATCAAGACGTTT. It translates to CATWDRRPGSSDWIKTF.

This rearrangement joins TRGV8 to TRGJ1 or TRGJ2. No J gene is reported in TCRdb; it was inferred here by comparing the DNA with germline. This CDR3 contains 13 residues. The J segment lost 8 bases and the V segment lost 2 bases, leaving 9 bases of the junction unmatched. CDR1 and CDR2 (germline): VENAVY, YDSYNSRV. The CDR3 region is CATWDNHSDKKLF. The CDR3, as DNA: TGTGCCACCTGGGATAATCACTCTGATAAGAAACTCTTT.

The chain employs TRGV5 and TRGJ1 or TRGJ2. Matching the DNA to germline supplied the J gene, which TCRdb does not give. The V and J ends lost 3 bases and 0 bases, in that order; junction bases with no gene match: 5. This CDR3 spans 14 amino acids. Germline V gene data show CDR1 as VINAFY and CDR2 as YDVSNSKD. The CDR3 region is CATWDGQNYYKKLF. The CDR3 DNA reads as TGTGCCACCTGGGACGGCCAGAATTATTATAAGAAACTCTTT.

The chain is built from TRGV5 and TRGJ1 or TRGJ2. From germline, CDR1 is VINAFY and CDR2 YDVSNSKD. Germline trimming cut 5 bases from V and 0 bases from J; bases unmatched to any gene: 4. The CDR3 is 13 residues long. The CDR3 DNA follows: TGTGCCACCTGGGGATTGAATTATTATAAGAAACTCTTT. This translates into CATWGLNYYKKLF.

The gene calls are TRGV9 and TRGJ1 or TRGJ2. The junction had 7 bases not matched to a gene; V was cut back by 2 bases and J by 3 bases. There are 14 residues in the CDR3. CDR1 and CDR2 from the germline V gene are GITISATS and ISYDGTV (reference sequence). CDR3 in amino acids: CALWEAPSYYKKLF. The CDR3 coding sequence is TGTGCCTTGTGGGAGGCGCCTTCTTATTATAAGAAACTCTTT.

There is no J gene call, but TRGV5 is given as the V gene. Germline values: CDR1 VINAFY, CDR2 YDVSNSKD. The CDR3 is 10 residues long. CDR3 sequence (DNA): TGTGCCACCTGGGACAGGTTTGGACTCTTT. This encodes CATWDRFGLF.